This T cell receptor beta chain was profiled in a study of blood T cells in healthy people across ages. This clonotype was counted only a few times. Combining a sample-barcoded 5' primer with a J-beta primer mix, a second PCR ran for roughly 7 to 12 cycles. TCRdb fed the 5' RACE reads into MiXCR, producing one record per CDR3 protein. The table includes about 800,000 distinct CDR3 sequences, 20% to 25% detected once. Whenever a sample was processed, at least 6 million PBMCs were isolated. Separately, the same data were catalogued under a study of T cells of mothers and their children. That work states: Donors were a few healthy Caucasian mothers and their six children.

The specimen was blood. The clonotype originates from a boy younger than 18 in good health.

As DNA, the CDR3 is TGTGCCAGCAGACCAGGGGACTATGGCTACACCTTC. Encoded protein: CASRPGDYGYTF. The chain links TRBV25-1 to TRBJ1-2; D might be TRBD1 (6 bases). CDR3 length: 12 residues. Germline V CDR1 and CDR2: MGHDK, SYGVNS. With 6 bases removed from V and 3 bases from J, the gap between germline ends came to 8 bases.